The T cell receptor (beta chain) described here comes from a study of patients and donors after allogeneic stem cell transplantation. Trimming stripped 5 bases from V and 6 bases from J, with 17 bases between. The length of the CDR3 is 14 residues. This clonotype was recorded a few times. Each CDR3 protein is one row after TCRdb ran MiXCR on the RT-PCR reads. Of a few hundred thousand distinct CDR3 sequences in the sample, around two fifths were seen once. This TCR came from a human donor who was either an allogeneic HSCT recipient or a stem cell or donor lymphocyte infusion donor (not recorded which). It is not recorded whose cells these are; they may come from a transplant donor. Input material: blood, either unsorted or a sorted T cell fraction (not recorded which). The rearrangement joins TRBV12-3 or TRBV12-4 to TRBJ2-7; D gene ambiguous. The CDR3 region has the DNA TGTGCCAGCAGTCGCCCCGGGCCTTGGGGCGAGCAGTACTTC. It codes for CASSRPGPWGEQYF.